A single sample is the source of the 9 T cell receptor beta chains below, sequenced in a study of shared clonotypes between healthy human individuals. Clones were sequenced by immunoSEQ multiplex PCR, and TCRdb holds only the in-frame ones, with some missing. The data contain 2 million to 2.5 million clones, under 95% of them seen just once; the ten biggest clones take up more than 0.35%. Sequenced material: naive CD4+ T cells from PBMCs. The subset denotes: CD45RA+ positively selected. All receptors derive from a man in his late teens or twenties in good health. Some clones in this sample may be carry-over from other donors' samples.

This chain links TRBV30 with TRBJ2-5; 11 bases fit TRBD2. Germline trimming cut 0 bases from V and 3 bases from J; bases unmatched to any gene: 6. Germline CDR1 GTSNPN, CDR2 SVGIG (reference sequence). This CDR3 comprises 16 residues. The CDR3 here is CAWSVRSGRAEETQYF. In DNA, the CDR3 is TGTGCCTGGAGTGTACGTAGCGGGAGGGCCGAAGAGACCCAGTACTTC.

This clone came up once. V gene TRBV30 combines with J gene TRBJ2-5, with no clear D. Trimming removed 1 base from V and 5 bases from J, with 8 bases in between. CDR1 and CDR2 (germline): GTSNPN, SVGIG (reference sequence). The CDR3 covers 12 residues. CDR3 DNA sequence: TGTGCCTGGAGTGCCCCCCAGGAGACCCAGTACTTC. Its translation is CAWSAPQETQYF.

The chain uses TRBV19 and TRBJ2-7; D gene ambiguous. Germline V lookup: CDR1 LNHDA, CDR2 SQIVND (reference sequence). This CDR3 contains 15 residues. Trimming stripped 2 bases from V and 0 bases from J, with 11 bases between. CDR3: CASSISFVGSYEQYF. The CDR3 bases are TGTGCCAGTAGTATATCTTTCGTGGGCTCCTACGAGCAGTACTTC.

This clone showed up just once. The chain combines TRBV28 with TRBJ1-5; D perhaps matches TRBD1 (6 bases). The CDR3 length is 15 residues. Trimming removed 7 bases from V and 4 bases from J, with 17 bases in between. CDR1 MDHEN and CDR2 SYDVKM come from the germline V gene. CDR3: CASIAGGAGNQPQHF. DNA of the CDR3: TGTGCCAGCATCGCGGGGGGGGCCGGTAATCAGCCCCAGCATTTT.

The chain employs TRBV11-2 and TRBJ2-7; tentatively, D is TRBD1 (6 bases). The V end lost 3 bases, the J end lost 2 bases, and 14 bases lay between the germline ends. Germline V gene sequence: CDR1 SGHAT, CDR2 FQNNGV. This CDR3 contains 15 residues. The CDR3 nucleotides are TGTGCCAGCAGCTTCTCCCAGGGGCGACCCTACGAGCAGTACTTC. Translating gives CASSFSQGRPYEQYF.

V usage is TRBV28 and J usage is TRBJ2-2, with 7 nucleotides matching TRBD2. The CDR3 is 14 amino acids. Germline assignment: CDR1 MDHEN and CDR2 SYDVKM. Trimming removed 7 bases from V and 6 bases from J; junction bases left unmatched: 8. The CDR3 nucleotides read TGTGCCAGCATAATGGGGGAGGGCCCCGGGGAGCTGTTTTTT. This codes for CASIMGEGPGELFF.

This clone was observed a single time. The chain combines TRBV28 with TRBJ2-1; 7 bases fit TRBD1. Germline V gene data show CDR1 as MDHEN and CDR2 as SYDVKM. V lost 9 bases to trimming and J lost 7 bases; unmatched junction nucleotides: 6. This CDR3 contains 12 residues. The CDR3 DNA follows: TGTGCCAGTTCGACAGGGTGGAATGAGCAGTTCTTC. As protein: CASSTGWNEQFF.

The gene calls are TRBV19 and TRBJ2-5; D uncertain. Germline CDR1 reads LNHDA; CDR2 reads SQIVND (reference sequence). CDR3 size: 16 residues. The V gene lost 3 bases and the J gene lost 1 base, with 15 bases spanning the gap. The CDR3 reads CASSMGLRRSQETQYF. The CDR3 DNA reads as TGTGCCAGTAGTATGGGTCTTCGGCGGTCCCAAGAGACCCAGTACTTC.

Points on this clone: In the same sample, other DNA sequences code for this CDR3. This sequence joins TRBV7-9 and TRBJ1-3; unclear D gene. The V end was cut by 0 bases, the J end by 0 bases, with 9 bases between. The CDR3 consists of 16 residues. The V gene's germline CDR1 is SEHNR and CDR2 FQNEAQ (reference sequence). In DNA form, the CDR3 reads TGTGCCAGCAGCTTAGCCCTAGGGTTCTCTGGAAACACCATATATTTT. Protein product: CASSLALGFSGNTIYF.